This entry features one T cell receptor (beta chain) sequence. Antigen specificity is unknown. The method was immunoSEQ multiplex PCR; TCRdb's version includes in-frame clones alone and lacks a portion of them. This sample yields tens of thousands of clones, of which roughly nine tenths are seen a single time; approximately 4% belongs to the top ten. Trimming pared 10 bases from V and 6 bases from J, leaving 10 bases between. Germline V lookup: CDR1 MNHNS, CDR2 SASEGT. The CDR3 covers 10 residues. This entry comes from a study of OX40 agonist ivuxolimab in advanced cancers. Study results and caveats: On average, CD8+ T cells showed a greater number of expanded clones than CD4+.

The source material was CD4+ or CD8+ T cells sorted from blood, sampled in a trial of the OX40 agonist ivuxolimab. V and J are TRBV6-1 and TRBJ2-7, with D possibly TRBD2 on 6 matching bases. The sequence derives from an adult with an advanced solid tumor such as melanoma, head and neck, liver or kidney cancer. This CDR3 is CATGLVEQYF. The CDR3 bases are TGTGCCACGGGACTTGTCGAGCAGTACTTC.